The present T cell receptor beta chain was sequenced within a study of cytomegalovirus exposure and HLA in healthy donors. Study-level findings and limits: Researchers counted 150 to 200 TCR beta chains as cytomegalovirus-associated. Further analysis was carried out later, and it showed several of the most significant clusters appearing linked to common viral pathogens. A missense variant in DCLRE1C was later tied to TCR beta V- and J-gene trimming. A cluster of highly shared sequence variants was likely a sequencing artifact.

As to this clone: As yet, its antigen is unknown.

The primer mix had 60 Vbeta and 13 Jbeta primers. The repertoire was sequenced with immunoSEQ multiplex PCR; TCRdb's copy has only in-frame clones and lacks some. The sample carries about 93,000 clones, around 77% recorded once. Germline V gene lookup returns CDR1 SGHTA and CDR2 FQGNSA. The CDR3 consists of 13 residues. Trimming stripped 1 base from V and 8 bases from J, with 9 bases between. This TCR was sampled from a man between 25 and 39 years old in good health and CMV-seronegative. Sequences were obtained from PBMCs. This chain links TRBV7-2 with TRBJ2-1; D is ambiguous. The CDR3 DNA is TGTGCCAGCAGCTTAGATTCTAGACATGAGCAGTTCTTC. Encoded protein: CASSLDSRHEQFF.